The clone carrying this T cell receptor beta chain occurred many times. The target antigen is unknown. This record comes from a study of T-cell reconstitution after alpha-beta-depleted transplantation in children. Study-level results: After transplant, at about two months, alpha-beta T cells were reportedly derived from several hundred expanded graft clones.

As it was prepared, the TCRbeta library received unique molecular identifiers. TCRdb itself ran the PCR reads through MiXCR, one entry per CDR3 protein. The sample contains approximately 170,000 distinct CDR3 sequences, around 10% of which appear only once. The CDR3 consists of 16 residues. The V gene's germline CDR1 is SEHNR and CDR2 FQNEAQ (reference sequence). Trimming at V came to 0 bases and at J to 8 bases, leaving 8 bases not matched to a gene. The chain recombines TRBV7-9 with TRBJ1-4, with 8 bases identical to TRBD1. Sample: PBMCs, taken before TCRalphabeta/CD19-depleted stem cell transplant. The receptor comes from a boy aged 2 to 10 with acute myeloid leukemia, due to receive a stem cell transplant. CDR3 protein: CASSLALGQGGEKLFF. The CDR3, as DNA: TGTGCCAGCAGCTTAGCCCTAGGACAGGGTGGGGAAAAACTGTTTTTT.